This is a list of T cell receptor beta chains from one sample in a study of shared clonotypes between healthy human individuals. Sequenced by immunoSEQ multiplex PCR; TCRdb stores in-frame clones only, minus some. This sample carries more than 2 million clones, nearly 97% of them seen once, and the ten largest clones take roughly 0.13%. What was sequenced was naive CD4+ T cells sorted from blood. The receptors originated from a man between 18 and 35 years old in good health. The CDR3 runs from the conserved cysteine through the conserved F or W. The order of the fields is CDR3 protein, CDR3 DNA, D gene, clone size, J gene, V gene. The D gene is left open where the match is weak. Rows may omit the clone size; those that give it use once, few, many or a size class.

CDR3: CASSGGSYTGELFF; DNA: TGCGCCAGCAGTGGGGGCAGTTACACCGGGGAGCTGTTTTTT; D: -; size: -; J: TRBJ2-2; V: TRBV10-1
CDR3: CASSEPLRSGLHSNSYNEQFF; DNA: TGTGCCAGCAGCGAACCCTTGCGGTCGGGGCTTCATTCGAATTCCTACAATGAGCAGTTCTTC; D: -; size: -; J: TRBJ2-1; V: TRBV9
CDR3: CASSRDKHYGYTF; DNA: TGTGCCAGTAGTAGAGACAAGCACTATGGCTACACCTTC; D: -; size: -; J: TRBJ1-2; V: TRBV19
CDR3: CASTQNTEAFF; DNA: TGTGCCAGCACACAGAACACTGAAGCTTTCTTT; D: -; size: -; J: TRBJ1-1; V: TRBV6-1
CDR3: CSVEGGQQGVTDTQYF; DNA: TGCAGCGTTGAAGGAGGGCAACAGGGAGTCACAGATACGCAGTATTTT; D: -; size: -; J: TRBJ2-3; V: TRBV29-1
CDR3: CASSPTGRLATNEKLFF; DNA: TGTGCCAGCAGCCCTACAGGACGGCTAGCAACTAATGAAAAACTGTTTTTT; D: -; size: -; J: TRBJ1-4; V: TRBV7-9
CDR3: CASSRAAAYREDTQYF; DNA: TGCGCCAGCAGCCGAGCGGCCGCATACAGGGAGGATACGCAGTATTTT; D: -; size: -; J: TRBJ2-3; V: TRBV5-1
CDR3: CASSKGNQPQHF; DNA: TGTGCCAGTAGTAAAGGGAATCAGCCCCAGCATTTT; D: -; size: -; J: TRBJ1-5; V: TRBV19
CDR3: CASSPSGNSYNEQFF; DNA: TGCGCCAGCAGCCCTTCAGGGAACTCCTACAATGAGCAGTTCTTC; D: -; size: -; J: TRBJ2-1; V: TRBV5-1
CDR3: CASSGTRHMDSPLHF; DNA: TGTGCCAGCAGCGGGACTAGGCATATGGATTCACCCCTCCACTTT; D: -; size: -; J: TRBJ1-6; V: TRBV6-1
CDR3: CASSQAWGAGLLRDTQYF; DNA: TGTGCCAGCAGCCAAGCCTGGGGGGCAGGGTTGCTCAGGGATACGCAGTATTTT; D: -; size: -; J: TRBJ2-3; V: TRBV14
CDR3: CASTNRIMHGELFF; DNA: TGTGCCAGCACGAACAGGATTATGCACGGGGAGCTGTTTTTT; D: -; size: -; J: TRBJ2-2; V: TRBV28
CDR3: CASSPGTGFFPVGNTIYF; DNA: TGTGCCAGCAGCCCCGGGACAGGGTTTTTTCCAGTCGGAAACACCATATATTTT; D: TRBD1; size: -; J: TRBJ1-3; V: TRBV27
CDR3: CASDGGGGADEQFF; DNA: TGTGCCAGCGATGGGGGAGGGGGGGCCGACGAGCAGTTCTTC; D: -; size: -; J: TRBJ2-1; V: TRBV6-1
CDR3: CASSLEESGQGSSTQYF; DNA: TGTGCCAGCAGCCTAGAAGAGTCCGGACAGGGGAGTAGTACGCAGTATTTT; D: TRBD1; size: -; J: TRBJ2-3; V: TRBV7-9
CDR3: CSANGRDEAFF; DNA: TGCAGTGCAAATGGACGGGATGAAGCTTTCTTT; D: -; size: -; J: TRBJ1-1; V: TRBV20-1
CDR3: CASSTDDRTGANEQFF; DNA: TGTGCCAGCAGCACGGACGACAGGACTGGGGCCAATGAGCAGTTCTTC; D: -; size: -; J: TRBJ2-1; V: TRBV7-8
CDR3: CASSSGTINEQFF; DNA: TGTGCCAGCAGTTCCGGGACTATCAATGAGCAGTTCTTC; D: TRBD2; size: -; J: TRBJ2-1; V: TRBV28
CDR3: CASSSGLALGEQYF; DNA: TGTGCCAGCAGCTCGGGACTAGCTTTGGGTGAGCAGTACTTC; D: TRBD2; size: -; J: TRBJ2-7; V: TRBV7-2
CDR3: CASSQQLAGGLQEEDTQYF; DNA: TGCGCCAGCAGTCAACAGCTAGCGGGAGGGCTTCAGGAGGAAGATACGCAGTATTTT; D: TRBD2; size: -; J: TRBJ2-3; V: TRBV23-1
CDR3: CASSERGSRSGANVLTF; DNA: TGTGCCAGCAGTGAACGGGGGAGTCGCTCTGGGGCCAACGTCCTGACTTTC; D: -; size: -; J: TRBJ2-6; V: TRBV2
CDR3: CASSPLSSSGPLGANVLTF; DNA: TGTGCCAGCAGCCCTCTCTCTTCTAGCGGACCTCTCGGGGCCAACGTCCTGACTTTC; D: TRBD2; size: -; J: TRBJ2-6; V: TRBV11-2
CDR3: CASSSRDSNQPQHF; DNA: TGTGCCAGCAGTAGCCGGGACAGCAATCAGCCCCAGCATTTT; D: -; size: -; J: TRBJ1-5; V: TRBV6-6
CDR3: CASGIGQGPTGELFF; DNA: TGCGCCAGCGGGATTGGACAGGGTCCCACCGGGGAGCTGTTTTTT; D: TRBD1; size: -; J: TRBJ2-2; V: TRBV5-1
CDR3: CASSLATGGMNTEAFF; DNA: TGTGCCAGCAGCTTAGCGACAGGGGGTATGAACACTGAAGCTTTCTTT; D: TRBD1; size: -; J: TRBJ1-1; V: TRBV7-6
CDR3: CASSFRQSYGYTF; DNA: TGTGCCAGCAGTTTTAGACAGTCCTATGGCTACACCTTC; D: -; size: -; J: TRBJ1-2; V: TRBV6-6
CDR3: CASRRGQVVYTEAFF; DNA: TGTGCCAGCAGGCGCGGACAGGTGGTTTACACTGAAGCTTTCTTT; D: TRBD1; size: -; J: TRBJ1-1; V: TRBV6-5
CDR3: CASSPQGVEAFF; DNA: TGTGCCAGCTCACCACAGGGGGTCGAGGCTTTCTTT; D: -; size: once; J: TRBJ1-1; V: TRBV18
CDR3: CASKFHNSPLHF; DNA: TGTGCCAGCAAATTTCATAATTCACCCCTCCACTTT; D: -; size: -; J: TRBJ1-6; V: TRBV27
CDR3: CASSEAGLSSYEQYF; DNA: TGTGCCAGCAGTGAAGCTGGCCTCAGCAGCTACGAGCAGTACTTC; D: -; size: -; J: TRBJ2-7; V: TRBV6-1
CDR3: CASSLEVGRVSGYTF; DNA: TGTGCCAGCAGCTTGGAAGTTGGGAGGGTATCTGGCTACACCTTC; D: -; size: -; J: TRBJ1-2; V: TRBV5-4
CDR3: CASRLAGQGINSPLHF; DNA: TGTGCAAGTCGCTTAGCCGGACAGGGGATTAATTCACCCCTCCACTTT; D: -; size: -; J: TRBJ1-6; V: TRBV12-2
CDR3: CASSEASGNKPGELFF; DNA: TGCGCCAGCAGTGAGGCTAGCGGTAACAAACCCGGGGAGCTGTTTTTT; D: TRBD2; size: once; J: TRBJ2-2; V: TRBV10-1
CDR3: CASSFTAGELFF; DNA: TGTGCCAGCAGCTTTACAGCCGGGGAGCTGTTTTTT; D: -; size: -; J: TRBJ2-2; V: TRBV5-4
CDR3: CASSPQTGKSSGNTIYF; DNA: TGTGCCAGCTCACCCCAGACAGGCAAAAGCTCTGGAAACACCATATATTTT; D: -; size: -; J: TRBJ1-3; V: TRBV18
CDR3: CASSLSGSLAKNIQYF; DNA: TGTGCCAGCAGCTTATCCGGGAGTCTGGCCAAAAACATTCAGTACTTC; D: -; size: -; J: TRBJ2-4; V: TRBV7-8
CDR3: CAITVGQGASYEQYF; DNA: TGTGCCATCACTGTTGGACAGGGGGCCTCCTACGAGCAGTACTTC; D: TRBD1; size: -; J: TRBJ2-7; V: TRBV10-3
CDR3: CASSPRPGQGAHGYTF; DNA: TGTGCCAGCAGTCCCAGACCGGGACAGGGGGCGCATGGCTACACCTTC; D: TRBD1; size: -; J: TRBJ1-2; V: TRBV7-2
CDR3: CASSLSSPPYEQYF; DNA: TGCGCCAGCAGCTTATCGAGCCCGCCATACGAGCAGTACTTC; D: -; size: -; J: TRBJ2-7; V: TRBV5-1
CDR3: CASSLWASSGPFSVEQFF; DNA: TGTGCCAGCAGCTTATGGGCCTCTAGCGGACCCTTCTCGGTTGAGCAGTTCTTC; D: TRBD2; size: -; J: TRBJ2-1; V: TRBV7-9
CDR3: CASTGEVLGYGYTF; DNA: TGTGCCAGTACAGGGGAGGTTCTAGGGTATGGCTACACCTTC; D: TRBD1; size: -; J: TRBJ1-2; V: TRBV2
CDR3: CASSPSGGGPLGELFF; DNA: TGTGCCAGCAGCCCCAGTGGCGGGGGGCCCCTTGGGGAGCTGTTTTTT; D: TRBD2; size: -; J: TRBJ2-2; V: TRBV7-8
CDR3: CASHSGRDPSYEQYF; DNA: TGCGCCAGCCATTCGGGGAGGGATCCATCCTACGAGCAGTACTTC; D: TRBD2; size: -; J: TRBJ2-7; V: TRBV5-1
CDR3: CASSAGQGYGYTF; DNA: TGCGCCAGCAGTGCGGGACAAGGCTATGGCTACACCTTC; D: -; size: -; J: TRBJ1-2; V: TRBV10-1
CDR3: CASSLSGKGFEETQYF; DNA: TGTGCCAGCAGTTTATCAGGGAAGGGCTTCGAAGAGACCCAGTACTTC; D: -; size: -; J: TRBJ2-5; V: TRBV28
CDR3: CASSPTGRPVAFF; DNA: TGTGCCAGCTCACCTACCGGGCGCCCAGTCGCTTTCTTT; D: -; size: -; J: TRBJ1-1; V: TRBV18
CDR3: CASSLTGYGYTF; DNA: TGTGCCAGCAGTTTAACCGGGTATGGCTACACCTTC; D: -; size: -; J: TRBJ1-2; V: TRBV28
CDR3: CASSFLIGGYTF; DNA: TGTGCCAGCAGCTTCCTAATTGGGGGCTACACCTTC; D: -; size: -; J: TRBJ1-2; V: TRBV7-9
CDR3: CASSSTRTGARTDTQYF; DNA: TGTGCCAGCAGTAGTACCCGGACAGGGGCGAGGACAGATACGCAGTATTTT; D: TRBD1; size: -; J: TRBJ2-3; V: TRBV11-2
CDR3: CATKRGDTQYF; DNA: TGTGCCACCAAAAGGGGAGATACGCAGTATTTT; D: -; size: -; J: TRBJ2-3; V: TRBV2
CDR3: CARGDYPYEQYF; DNA: TGTGCAAGAGGGGACTACCCCTACGAGCAGTACTTC; D: TRBD2; size: -; J: TRBJ2-7; V: TRBV2
CDR3: CASSVGGDYGYTF; DNA: TGTGCCAGCAGTGTTGGGGGGGACTATGGCTACACCTTC; D: -; size: -; J: TRBJ1-2; V: TRBV2
CDR3: CASSLAGINEKLFF; DNA: TGCGCCAGCAGCTTGGCAGGTATCAATGAAAAACTGTTTTTT; D: -; size: -; J: TRBJ1-4; V: TRBV5-1
CDR3: CASSDRSLSTEAFF; DNA: TGTGCCAGCAGTGACAGGAGCCTTTCCACTGAAGCTTTCTTT; D: -; size: once; J: TRBJ1-1; V: TRBV7-9
CDR3: CASSLDPGTMTYGYTF; DNA: TGTGCCAGCAGCTTAGACCCTGGCACCATGACATATGGCTACACCTTC; D: -; size: -; J: TRBJ1-2; V: TRBV7-9
CDR3: CASSLAGQGHQPQHF; DNA: TGTGCCAGCAGCTTGGCGGGACAGGGTCATCAGCCCCAGCATTTT; D: TRBD1; size: -; J: TRBJ1-5; V: TRBV5-6
CDR3: CAISQGLLAGDVQETQYF; DNA: TGTGCCATCAGCCAGGGGCTACTAGCGGGAGATGTACAAGAGACCCAGTACTTC; D: TRBD2; size: -; J: TRBJ2-5; V: TRBV10-3